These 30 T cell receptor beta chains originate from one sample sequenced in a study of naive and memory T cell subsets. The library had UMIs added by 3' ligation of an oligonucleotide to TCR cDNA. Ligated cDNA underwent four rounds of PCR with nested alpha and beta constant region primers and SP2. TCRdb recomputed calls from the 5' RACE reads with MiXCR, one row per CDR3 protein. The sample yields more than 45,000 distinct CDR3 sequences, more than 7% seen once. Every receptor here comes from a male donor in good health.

This CDR3 is CATSDPVRNPDTQYF. The CDR3 DNA sequence: TGTGCCACCAGTGACCCCGTAAGAAATCCGGATACGCAGTATTTT. The V call is TRBV24-1, the J call TRBJ2-3; no clear D. CDR1 KGHDR and CDR2 SFDVKD come from the germline V gene. The CDR3 has 15 residues. The V and J ends lost 4 bases and 6 bases respectively, with 16 bases between them.

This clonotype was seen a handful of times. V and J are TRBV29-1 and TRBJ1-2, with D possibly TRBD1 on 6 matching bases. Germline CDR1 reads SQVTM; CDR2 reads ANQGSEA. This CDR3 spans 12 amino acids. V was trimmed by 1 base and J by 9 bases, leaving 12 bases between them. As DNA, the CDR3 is TGCAGCGTTGAAGGACAGGTAGATCGCTACACCTTC. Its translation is CSVEGQVDRYTF.

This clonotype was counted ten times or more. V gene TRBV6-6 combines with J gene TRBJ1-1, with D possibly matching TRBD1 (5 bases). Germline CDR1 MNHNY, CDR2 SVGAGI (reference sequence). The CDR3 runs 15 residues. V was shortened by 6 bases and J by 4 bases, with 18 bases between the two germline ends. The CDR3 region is CASRTLGGTSTEAFF. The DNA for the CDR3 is TGTGCCAGCAGAACACTTGGGGGTACAAGCACTGAAGCTTTCTTT.

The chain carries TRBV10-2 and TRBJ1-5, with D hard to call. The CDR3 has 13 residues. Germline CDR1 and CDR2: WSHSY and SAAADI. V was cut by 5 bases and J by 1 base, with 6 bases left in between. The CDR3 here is CASSSLSNQPQHF. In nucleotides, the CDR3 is TGCGCCAGCAGTAGCTTGAGCAATCAGCCCCAGCATTTT.

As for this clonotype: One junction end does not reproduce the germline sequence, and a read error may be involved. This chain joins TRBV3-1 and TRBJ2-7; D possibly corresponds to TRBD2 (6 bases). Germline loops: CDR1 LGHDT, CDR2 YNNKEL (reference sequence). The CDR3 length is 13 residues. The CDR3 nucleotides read TGTGCCAGCAGCCTTCGGGACTCCTATGAGCAGTACTTC. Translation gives CASSLRDSYEQYF.

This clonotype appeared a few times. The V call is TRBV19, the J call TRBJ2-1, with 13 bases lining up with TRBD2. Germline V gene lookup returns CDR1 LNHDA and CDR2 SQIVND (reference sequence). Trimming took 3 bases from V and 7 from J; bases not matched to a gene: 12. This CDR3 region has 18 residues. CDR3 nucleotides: TGTGCCAGTAGTATGTCACTAGCGGGAGGGCCCTTTCTGAATGAGCAGTTCTTC. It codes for CASSMSLAGGPFLNEQFF.

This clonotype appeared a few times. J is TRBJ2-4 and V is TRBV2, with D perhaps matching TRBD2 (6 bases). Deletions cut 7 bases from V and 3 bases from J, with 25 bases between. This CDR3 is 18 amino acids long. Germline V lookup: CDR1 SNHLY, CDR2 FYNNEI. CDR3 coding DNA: TGTGCCAGCAAGTTAGCGGAGGGGCTCACCGGCGACAAAAACATTCAGTACTTC. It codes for CASKLAEGLTGDKNIQYF.

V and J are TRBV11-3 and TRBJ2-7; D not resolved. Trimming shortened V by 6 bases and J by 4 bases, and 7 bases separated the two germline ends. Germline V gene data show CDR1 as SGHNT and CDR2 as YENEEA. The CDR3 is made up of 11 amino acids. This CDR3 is CASRSEYEQYF. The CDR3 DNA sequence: TGTGCCAGCAGGTCGGAATACGAGCAGTACTTC.

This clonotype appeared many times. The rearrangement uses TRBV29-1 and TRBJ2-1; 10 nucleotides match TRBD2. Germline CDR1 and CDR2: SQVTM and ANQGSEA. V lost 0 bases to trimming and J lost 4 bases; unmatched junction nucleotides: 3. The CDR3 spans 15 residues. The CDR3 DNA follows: TGCAGCGTTGAAGATGGGACTAGCGCGTACAATGAGCAGTTCTTC. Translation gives CSVEDGTSAYNEQFF.

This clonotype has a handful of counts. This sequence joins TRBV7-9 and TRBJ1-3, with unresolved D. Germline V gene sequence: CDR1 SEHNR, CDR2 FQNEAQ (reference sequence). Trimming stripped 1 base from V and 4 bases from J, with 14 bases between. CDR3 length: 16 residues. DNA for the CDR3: TGTGCCAGCAGCTTAGGTACCCTCGTCCTGGGAAACACCATATATTTT. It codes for CASSLGTLVLGNTIYF.

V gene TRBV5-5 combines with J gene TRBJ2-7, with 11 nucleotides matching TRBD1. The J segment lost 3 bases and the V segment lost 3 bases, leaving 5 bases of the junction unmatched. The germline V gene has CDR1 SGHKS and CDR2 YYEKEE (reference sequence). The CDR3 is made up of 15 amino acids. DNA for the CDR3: TGTGCCAGCAGCTCAACCGGGACAGGGGGCTACGAGCAGTACTTC. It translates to CASSSTGTGGYEQYF.

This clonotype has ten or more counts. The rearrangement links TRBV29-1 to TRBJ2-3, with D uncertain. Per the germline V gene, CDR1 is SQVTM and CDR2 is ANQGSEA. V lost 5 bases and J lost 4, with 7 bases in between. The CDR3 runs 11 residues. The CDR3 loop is CSVYFSDTQYF. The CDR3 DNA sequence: TGCAGCGTTTACTTTTCAGATACGCAGTATTTT.

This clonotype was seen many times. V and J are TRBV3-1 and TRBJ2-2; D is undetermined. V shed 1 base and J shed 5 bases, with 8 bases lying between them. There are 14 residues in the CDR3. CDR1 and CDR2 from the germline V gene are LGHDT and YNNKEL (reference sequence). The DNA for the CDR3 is TGTGCCAGCAGCCAAGGAGTAGATACCGGGGAGCTGTTTTTT. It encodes CASSQGVDTGELFF.

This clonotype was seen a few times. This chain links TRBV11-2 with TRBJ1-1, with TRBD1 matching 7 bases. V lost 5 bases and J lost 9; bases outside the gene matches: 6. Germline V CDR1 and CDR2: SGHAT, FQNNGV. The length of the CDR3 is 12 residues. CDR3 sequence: CASSIDRVQAFF. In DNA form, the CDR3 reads TGTGCCAGCAGCATCGACAGGGTTCAAGCTTTCTTT.

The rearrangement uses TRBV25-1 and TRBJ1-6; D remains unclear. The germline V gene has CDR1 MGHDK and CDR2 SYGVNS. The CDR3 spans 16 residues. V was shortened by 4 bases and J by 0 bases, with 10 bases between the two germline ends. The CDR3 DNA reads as TGTGCCAGCAGTGGGGAAGGGAGCTCCTATAATTCACCCCTCCACTTT. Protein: CASSGEGSSYNSPLHF.

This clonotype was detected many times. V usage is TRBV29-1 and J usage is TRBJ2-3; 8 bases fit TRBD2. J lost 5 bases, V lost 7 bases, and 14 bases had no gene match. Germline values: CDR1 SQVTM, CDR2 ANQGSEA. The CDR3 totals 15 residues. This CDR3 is CSGGGPGLVQDTQYF. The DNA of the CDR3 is TGCAGCGGGGGGGGGCCGGGACTAGTACAAGATACGCAGTATTTT.

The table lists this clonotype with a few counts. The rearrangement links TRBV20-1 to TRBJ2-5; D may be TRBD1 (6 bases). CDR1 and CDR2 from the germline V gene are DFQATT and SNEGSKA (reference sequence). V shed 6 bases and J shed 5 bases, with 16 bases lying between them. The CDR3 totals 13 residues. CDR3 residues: CSALGTGLETQYF. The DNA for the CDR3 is TGCAGTGCGCTCGGCACAGGGTTGGAGACCCAGTACTTC.

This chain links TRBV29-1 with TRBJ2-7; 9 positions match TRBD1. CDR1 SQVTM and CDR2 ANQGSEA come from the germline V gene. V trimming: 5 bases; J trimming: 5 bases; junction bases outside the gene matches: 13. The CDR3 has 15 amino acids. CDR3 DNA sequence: TGCAGCGTTTCTACCACGCCGGGACAGGGACACGAGCAGTACTTC. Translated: CSVSTTPGQGHEQYF.

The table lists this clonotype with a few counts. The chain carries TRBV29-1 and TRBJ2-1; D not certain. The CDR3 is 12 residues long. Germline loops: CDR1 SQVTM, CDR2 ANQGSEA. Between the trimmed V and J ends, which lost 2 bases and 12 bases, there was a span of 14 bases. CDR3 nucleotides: TGCAGCGTTGAATGGGGTGGGGTCGGGCAGTTCTTC. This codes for CSVEWGGVGQFF.

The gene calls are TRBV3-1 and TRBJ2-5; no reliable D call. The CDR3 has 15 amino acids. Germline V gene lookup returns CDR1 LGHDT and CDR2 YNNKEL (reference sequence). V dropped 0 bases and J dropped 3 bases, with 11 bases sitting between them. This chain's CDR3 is CASSQDLTEEETQYF. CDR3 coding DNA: TGTGCCAGCAGCCAAGATTTGACTGAGGAAGAGACCCAGTACTTC.

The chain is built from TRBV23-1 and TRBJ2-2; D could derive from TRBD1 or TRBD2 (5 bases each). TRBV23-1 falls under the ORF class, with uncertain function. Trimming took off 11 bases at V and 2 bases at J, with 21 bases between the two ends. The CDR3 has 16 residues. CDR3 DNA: TGCGCCCCCCCGTCCACGGGACGCTTAAACACCGGGGAGCTGTTTTTT. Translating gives CAPPSTGRLNTGELFF.

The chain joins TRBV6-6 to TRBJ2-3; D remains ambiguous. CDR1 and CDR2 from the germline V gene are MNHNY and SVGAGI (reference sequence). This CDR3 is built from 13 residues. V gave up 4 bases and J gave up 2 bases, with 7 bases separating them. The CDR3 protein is CASSSFFTDTQYF. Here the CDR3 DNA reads TGTGCCAGCAGTTCATTTTTCACAGATACGCAGTATTTT.

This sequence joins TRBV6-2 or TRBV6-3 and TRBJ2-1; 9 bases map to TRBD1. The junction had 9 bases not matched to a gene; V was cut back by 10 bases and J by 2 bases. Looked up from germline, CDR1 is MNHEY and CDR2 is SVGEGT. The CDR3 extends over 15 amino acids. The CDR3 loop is CATRQGVYTYNEQFF. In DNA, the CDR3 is TGTGCCACCAGACAGGGGGTATACACCTACAATGAGCAGTTCTTC.

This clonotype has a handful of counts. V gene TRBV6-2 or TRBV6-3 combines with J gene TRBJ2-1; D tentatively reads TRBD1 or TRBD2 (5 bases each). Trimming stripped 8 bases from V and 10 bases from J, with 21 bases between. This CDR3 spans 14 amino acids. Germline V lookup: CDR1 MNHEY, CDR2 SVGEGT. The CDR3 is CASAPGRPPGEQFF. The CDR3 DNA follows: TGTGCCAGCGCCCCGGGACGCCCTCCGGGGGAGCAGTTCTTC.

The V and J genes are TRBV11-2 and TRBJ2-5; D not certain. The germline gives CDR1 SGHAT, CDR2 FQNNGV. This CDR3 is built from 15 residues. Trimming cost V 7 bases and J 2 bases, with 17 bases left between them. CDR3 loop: CASTQDVVTQETQYF. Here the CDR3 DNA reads TGTGCCAGCACCCAAGACGTAGTGACTCAAGAGACCCAGTACTTC.

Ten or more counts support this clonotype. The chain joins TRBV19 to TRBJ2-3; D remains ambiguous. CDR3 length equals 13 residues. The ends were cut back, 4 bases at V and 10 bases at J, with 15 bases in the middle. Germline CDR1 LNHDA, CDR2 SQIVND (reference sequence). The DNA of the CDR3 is TGTGCCAGTAGTACCCTACGAGGCCTGGCGCAGTATTTT. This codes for CASSTLRGLAQYF.

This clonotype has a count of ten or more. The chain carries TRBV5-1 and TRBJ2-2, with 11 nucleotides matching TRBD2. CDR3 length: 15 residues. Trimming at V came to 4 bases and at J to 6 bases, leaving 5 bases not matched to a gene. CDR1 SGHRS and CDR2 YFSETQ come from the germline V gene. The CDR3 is CASSVTSGGPGELFF. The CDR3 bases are TGCGCCAGCAGCGTCACTAGCGGGGGCCCCGGGGAGCTGTTTTTT. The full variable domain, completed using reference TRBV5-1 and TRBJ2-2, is KAGVTQTPRYLIKTRGQQVTLSCSPISGHRSVSWYQQTPGQGLQFLFEYFSETQRNKGNFPGRFSGRQFSNSRSEMNVSTLELGDSALYLCASSVTSGGPGELFFGEGSRLTVL.

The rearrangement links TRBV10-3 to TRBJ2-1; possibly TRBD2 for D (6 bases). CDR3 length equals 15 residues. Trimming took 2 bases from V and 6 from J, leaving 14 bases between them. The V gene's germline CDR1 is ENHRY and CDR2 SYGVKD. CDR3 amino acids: CAISEAPREINEQFF. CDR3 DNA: TGTGCCATCAGTGAGGCGCCCCGGGAGATCAATGAGCAGTTCTTC.

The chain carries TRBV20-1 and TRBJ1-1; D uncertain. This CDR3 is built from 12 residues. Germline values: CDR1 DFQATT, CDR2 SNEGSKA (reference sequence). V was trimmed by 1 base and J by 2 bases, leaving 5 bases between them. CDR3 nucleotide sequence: TGCAGTGCTAGAGTTACTAACACTGAAGCTTTCTTT. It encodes CSARVTNTEAFF.

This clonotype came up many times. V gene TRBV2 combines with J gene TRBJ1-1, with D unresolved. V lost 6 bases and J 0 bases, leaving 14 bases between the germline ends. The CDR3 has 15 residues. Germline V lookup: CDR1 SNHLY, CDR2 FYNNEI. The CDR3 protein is CASRSSDTMNTEAFF. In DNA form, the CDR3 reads TGTGCCAGCAGGAGCAGTGATACCATGAACACTGAAGCTTTCTTT. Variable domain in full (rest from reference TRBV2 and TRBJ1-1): EPEVTQTPSHQVTQMGQEVILRCVPISNHLYFYWYRQILGQKVEFLVSFYNNEISEKSEIFDDQFSVERPDGSNFTLKIRSTKLEDSAMYFCASRSSDTMNTEAFFGQGTRLTVV.